This entry lists 20 T cell receptor beta chains sequenced from one sample in a study of CD8 T cells in Susac syndrome. The RNA input was roughly 0.45 to 1 ug, and it was reverse transcribed with random hexamers. Using its own MiXCR run on the immunoSEQ multiplex PCR reads, TCRdb lists one record per CDR3 protein. The sample contains tens of thousands of distinct CDR3 sequences, around 93% of which appear only once. The sample was CD8+ T cells from PBMCs. The receptors come from a human donor with Susac syndrome.

This chain links TRBV7-9 with TRBJ1-5; D not certain. CDR3 length: 13 residues. Trimming pared 0 bases from V and 5 bases from J, leaving 5 bases between. Germline CDR1 is SEHNR and CDR2 is FQNEAQ (reference sequence). This CDR3 reads CASSLAMDQPQHF. The CDR3 coding sequence is TGTGCCAGCAGCTTAGCGATGGATCAGCCCCAGCATTTT.

V is TRBV29-1 and J is TRBJ2-1; 8 bases line up with TRBD2. CDR1 SQVTM and CDR2 ANQGSEA come from the germline V gene. V lost 4 bases to trimming and J lost 0 bases; unmatched junction nucleotides: 8. The CDR3 runs to 16 residues. For the CDR3, the DNA is TGCAGCGTTGTTGGGGCCAGCGGGAGCTCCTACAATGAGCAGTTCTTC. Translating it yields CSVVGASGSSYNEQFF.

V usage is TRBV19 and J usage is TRBJ2-5; 7 nucleotides agree with TRBD2. CDR1 is LNHDA, CDR2 SQIVND, per germline (reference sequence). The CDR3 is made up of 14 amino acids. V dropped 3 bases and J dropped 3; count of bases not matched to a gene: 4. The CDR3 region is CASSMWLAEETQYF. The CDR3 DNA is TGTGCCAGTAGTATGTGGCTAGCGGAAGAGACCCAGTACTTC.

The chain recombines TRBV27 with TRBJ2-7, with 7 bases matching TRBD2. With 3 bases clipped from V and 4 bases from J, the junction kept 9 bases outside the gene matches. Germline lookup yields CDR1 MNHEY and CDR2 SMNVEV (reference sequence). The length of the CDR3 is 15 residues. CDR3 protein: CASSLAGARWYEQYF. The CDR3 DNA reads TGTGCCAGCAGTTTGGCGGGAGCAAGGTGGTACGAGCAGTACTTC.

Here the CDR3 DNA reads TGTGCCAGTAGTGCATGGGGAGCGGATGAAAAACTGTTTTTT. Its protein product is CASSAWGADEKLFF. V gene TRBV19 combines with J gene TRBJ1-4, with D hard to call. The V gene's germline CDR1 is LNHDA and CDR2 SQIVND (reference sequence). Trimming removed 5 bases from V and 6 bases from J, with 13 bases in between. The CDR3 is made up of 14 amino acids.

This chain uses TRBV13 with TRBJ2-1; the match to TRBD2 covers 10 bases. Germline values: CDR1 PRHDT, CDR2 FYEKMQ (reference sequence). The V gene end was trimmed by 5 bases and the J gene end by 7 bases; junction bases not matched to a gene: 8. The CDR3 spans 15 residues. The CDR3 region is CASSPRLAGDNEQFF. The DNA of the CDR3 is TGTGCCAGCAGCCCCCGGCTAGCGGGAGATAATGAGCAGTTCTTC. The variable domain in full, completed from reference TRBV13 and TRBJ2-1, reads AAGVIQSPRHLIKEKRETATLKCYPIPRHDTVYWYQQGPGQDPQFLISFYEKMQSDKGSIPDRFSAQQFSDYHSELNMSSLELGDSALYFCASSPRLAGDNEQFFGPGTRLTVL.

This chain connects TRBV18 to TRBJ2-7, with 7 bases lining up with TRBD1. Looked up from germline, CDR1 is KGHSH and CDR2 is LQKENI. J was trimmed by 2 bases and V by 3 bases; bases with no gene match: 7. There are 15 residues in the CDR3. The CDR3 coding sequence is TGTGCCAGCTCACCGACGACAGGGCCGGCCTACGAGCAGTACTTC. Protein sequence: CASSPTTGPAYEQYF. Full variable domain (rest looked up from reference TRBV18 and TRBJ2-7): NAGVMQNPRHLVRRRGQEARLRCSPMKGHSHVYWYRQLPEEGLKFMVYLQKENIIDESGMPKERFSAEFPKEGPSILRIQQVVRGDSAAYFCASSPTTGPAYEQYFGPGTRLTVT.

The chain couples TRBV6-5 to TRBJ2-7, with 7 bases identical to TRBD2. J gave up 2 bases and V 4 bases, and 5 bases lay outside the gene matches. The length of the CDR3 is 14 residues. Germline CDR1 is MNHEY and CDR2 is SVGAGI. CDR3 in amino acids: CASSSTSETYEQYF. The CDR3 nucleotides are TGTGCCAGCAGTTCAACTAGCGAAACCTACGAGCAGTACTTC.

The J gene is TRBJ1-5, the V gene TRBV25-1; D gene ambiguous. V shed 0 bases and J shed 6 bases, with 6 bases lying between them. Germline values: CDR1 MGHDK, CDR2 SYGVNS. CDR3 length equals 13 residues. CDR3 in amino acids: CASSEYGGQPQHF. The CDR3 bases are TGTGCCAGCAGTGAATATGGCGGTCAGCCCCAGCATTTT.

The chain carries TRBV20-1 and TRBJ2-1, with D unresolved. The CDR3 totals 14 residues. CDR1 and CDR2 from the germline V gene are DFQATT and SNEGSKA (reference sequence). The V end was cut by 6 bases, the J end by 8 bases, with 20 bases between. CDR3 residues: CSAGNSDPHHEQFF. Written as DNA, the CDR3 is TGCAGTGCCGGAAACTCAGATCCGCACCATGAGCAGTTCTTC.

This sequence joins TRBV14 and TRBJ2-7; 7 positions agree with TRBD2. Per the germline V gene, CDR1 is SGHDN and CDR2 is FVKESK. The CDR3 is made up of 14 amino acids. The trim removed 2 bases at V and 6 bases at J, leaving 7 bases unmatched. Here the CDR3 DNA reads TGTGCCAGCAGCCAACGACGACTAGCTGGCGAGCAGTACTTC. Amino acids: CASSQRRLAGEQYF.

This chain links TRBV7-9 with TRBJ2-1; 12 bases agree with TRBD2. The V gene end was trimmed by 4 bases and the J gene end by 0 bases; junction bases not matched to a gene: 4. The V gene's germline CDR1 is SEHNR and CDR2 FQNEAQ (reference sequence). The CDR3 extends over 17 amino acids. The CDR3 nucleotides read TGTGCCAGCAGCTCAAGACTAGCGGGGGACTCCTACAATGAGCAGTTCTTC. Protein: CASSSRLAGDSYNEQFF.

The chain joins TRBV20-1 to TRBJ2-1; D could derive from TRBD1 or TRBD2 (5 bases each). Germline V CDR1 and CDR2: DFQATT, SNEGSKA (reference sequence). Trimming shortened V by 5 bases and J by 9 bases, and 20 bases separated the two germline ends. The CDR3 extends over 14 amino acids. CDR3 nucleotide sequence: TGCAGTGCTCGCTCGTCCGGGACCCTTAGTGAGCAGTTCTTC. Translating gives CSARSSGTLSEQFF.

V and J are TRBV10-2 and TRBJ2-6, with a weak D call TRBD2 (6 bases). Germline V gene data show CDR1 as WSHSY and CDR2 as SAAADI. Between the trimmed V and J ends, which lost 5 bases and 0 bases, there was a span of 11 bases. The CDR3 spans 16 residues. CDR3 coding DNA: TGCGCCAGCAGTAGCCGGGGGATCTCTGGGGCCAACGTCCTGACTTTC. Its translation: CASSSRGISGANVLTF.

The V and J genes are TRBV2 and TRBJ2-1; D is unclear. V lost 5 bases to trimming and J lost 10 bases, with 9 bases between them. Germline V CDR1 and CDR2: SNHLY, FYNNEI. The CDR3 is 11 amino acids. CDR3 in DNA: TGTGCCAGCAGTCTGGCGCGGGAGCAGTTCTTC. Protein sequence: CASSLAREQFF.

The chain combines TRBV9 with TRBJ2-3, with D hard to call. The CDR3 is 11 amino acids. Trimming shortened V by 0 bases and J by 6 bases, and 2 bases separated the two germline ends. Germline values: CDR1 SGDLS, CDR2 YYNGEE. CDR3 coding DNA: TGTGCCAGCAGCGTAGCTGATACGCAGTATTTT. It codes for CASSVADTQYF.

The chain uses TRBV20-1 and TRBJ1-1, with D possibly being TRBD1 (6 bases). The CDR3 has 12 residues. V lost 5 bases and J lost 1, with 8 bases in between. The germline V gene encodes CDR1 DFQATT and CDR2 SNEGSKA (reference sequence). CDR3 DNA sequence: TGCAGTGCTTCGACAGGGAACACTGAAGCTTTCTTT. It yields the protein CSASTGNTEAFF.

The CDR3 reads CSARGQRDRPYEQYF. In DNA, the CDR3 is TGCAGTGCTAGGGGACAAAGGGACAGACCCTACGAGCAGTACTTC. The rearrangement uses TRBV20-1 and TRBJ2-7; 7 bases agree with TRBD1. The CDR3 has 15 residues. Germline trimming cut 3 bases from V and 2 bases from J; bases unmatched to any gene: 10. The V gene's germline CDR1 is DFQATT and CDR2 SNEGSKA (reference sequence).

The chain uses TRBV4-1 and TRBJ2-3; possibly TRBD2 for D (5 bases). Germline assignment: CDR1 MGHRA and CDR2 YSYEKL. V lost 5 bases and J 3 bases, leaving 15 bases between the germline ends. This CDR3 spans 15 amino acids. CDR3: CASSAALSGTDTQYF. The CDR3 coding sequence is TGCGCCAGCAGCGCCGCTTTAAGCGGAACAGATACGCAGTATTTT.

The V gene is TRBV4-1, the J gene TRBJ2-7, with D uncertain. V was pared by 0 bases and J by 1 base, with 4 bases between. CDR3 length equals 13 residues. The V gene's germline CDR1 is MGHRA and CDR2 YSYEKL. CDR3 amino acids: CASSQDLSYEQYF. The CDR3 nucleotides are TGCGCCAGCAGCCAAGATCTGTCCTACGAGCAGTACTTC.